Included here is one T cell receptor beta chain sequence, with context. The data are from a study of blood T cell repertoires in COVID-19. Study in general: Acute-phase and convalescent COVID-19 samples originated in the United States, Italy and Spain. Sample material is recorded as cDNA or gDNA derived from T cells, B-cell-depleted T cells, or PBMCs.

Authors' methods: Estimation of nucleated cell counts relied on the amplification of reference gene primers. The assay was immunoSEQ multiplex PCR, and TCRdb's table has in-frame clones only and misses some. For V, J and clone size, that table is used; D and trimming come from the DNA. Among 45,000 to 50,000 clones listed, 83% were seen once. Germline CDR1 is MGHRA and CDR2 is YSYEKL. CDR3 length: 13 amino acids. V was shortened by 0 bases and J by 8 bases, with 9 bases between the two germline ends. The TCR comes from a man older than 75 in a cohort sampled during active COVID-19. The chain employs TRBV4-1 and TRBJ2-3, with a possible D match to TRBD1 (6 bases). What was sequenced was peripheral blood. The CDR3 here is CASSQDQGGTQYF. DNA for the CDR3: TGCGCCAGCAGCCAAGATCAAGGGGGTACGCAGTATTTT.